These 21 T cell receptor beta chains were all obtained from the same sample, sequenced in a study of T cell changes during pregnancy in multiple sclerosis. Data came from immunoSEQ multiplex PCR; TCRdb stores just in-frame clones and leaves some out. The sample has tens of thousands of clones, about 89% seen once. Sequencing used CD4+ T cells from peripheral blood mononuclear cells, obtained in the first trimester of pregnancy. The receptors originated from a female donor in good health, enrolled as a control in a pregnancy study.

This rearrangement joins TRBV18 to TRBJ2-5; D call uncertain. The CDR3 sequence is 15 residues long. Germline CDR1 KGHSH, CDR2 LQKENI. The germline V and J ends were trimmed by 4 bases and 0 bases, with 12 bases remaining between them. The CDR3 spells CASSLFSADQETQYF. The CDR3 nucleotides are TGTGCCAGCTCACTCTTCTCCGCGGACCAAGAGACCCAGTACTTC.

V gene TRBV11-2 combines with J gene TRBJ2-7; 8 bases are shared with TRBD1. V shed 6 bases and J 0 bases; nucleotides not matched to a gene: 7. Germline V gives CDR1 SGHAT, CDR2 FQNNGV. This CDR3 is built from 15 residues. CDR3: CASRSLRGRSYEQYF. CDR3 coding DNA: TGTGCCAGCAGGTCCCTCAGGGGGCGCTCCTACGAGCAGTACTTC.

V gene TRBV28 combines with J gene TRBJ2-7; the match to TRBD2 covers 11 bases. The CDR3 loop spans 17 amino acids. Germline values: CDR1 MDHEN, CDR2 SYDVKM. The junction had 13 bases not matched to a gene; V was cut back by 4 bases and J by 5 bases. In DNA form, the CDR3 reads TGTGCCAGCAGTTCCCCAATAGGTAGCGGGGGGGGTGACGAGCAGTACTTC. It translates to CASSSPIGSGGGDEQYF.

The DNA of the CDR3 is TGTGCCAGCAGAGGCCAGGGGACCACTAACTATGGCTACACCTTC. It specifies CASRGQGTTNYGYTF. The chain links TRBV7-2 to TRBJ1-2; D might be TRBD1 (6 bases). The CDR3 is made up of 15 amino acids. The germline V gene has CDR1 SGHTA and CDR2 FQGNSA. V lost 6 bases to trimming and J lost 0 bases, with 14 bases between them.

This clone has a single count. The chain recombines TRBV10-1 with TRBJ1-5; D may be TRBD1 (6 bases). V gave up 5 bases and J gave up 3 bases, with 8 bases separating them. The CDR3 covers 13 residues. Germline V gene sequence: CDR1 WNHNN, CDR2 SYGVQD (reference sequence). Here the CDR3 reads CASSTGINQPQHF. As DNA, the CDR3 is TGCGCCAGCAGTACAGGGATCAATCAGCCCCAGCATTTT.

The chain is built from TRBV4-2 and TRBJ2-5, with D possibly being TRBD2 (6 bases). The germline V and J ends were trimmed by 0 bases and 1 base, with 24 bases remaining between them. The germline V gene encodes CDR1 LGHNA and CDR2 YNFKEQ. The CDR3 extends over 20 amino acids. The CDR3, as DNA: TGTGCCAGCAGCCAAGATCAGGTTAGCGGACTCAAGCTGTTCCAAGAGACCCAGTACTTC. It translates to CASSQDQVSGLKLFQETQYF.

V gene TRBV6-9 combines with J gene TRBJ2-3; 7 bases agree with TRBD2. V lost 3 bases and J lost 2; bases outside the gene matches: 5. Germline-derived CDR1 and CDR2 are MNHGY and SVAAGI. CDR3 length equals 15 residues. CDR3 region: CASSYVRGFTDTQYF. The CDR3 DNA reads TGTGCCAGCAGTTACGTGCGGGGGTTCACAGATACGCAGTATTTT.

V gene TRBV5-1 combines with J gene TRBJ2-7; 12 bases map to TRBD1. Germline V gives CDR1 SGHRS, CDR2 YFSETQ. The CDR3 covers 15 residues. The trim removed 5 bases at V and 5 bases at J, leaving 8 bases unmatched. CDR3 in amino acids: CASSSGTGGFHEQYF. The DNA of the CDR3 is TGCGCCAGCAGTTCCGGGACAGGGGGCTTCCACGAGCAGTACTTC.

This CDR3 reads CASSPARTAYYEQYF. In nucleotides, the CDR3 is TGCGCCAGCAGCCCGGCCCGGACAGCTTATTACGAGCAGTACTTC. The V and J genes are TRBV5-1 and TRBJ2-7, with TRBD1 as a possible D gene (6 bases). The CDR3 runs 15 residues. V lost 4 bases and J lost 4, with 18 bases in between. From germline, CDR1 is SGHRS and CDR2 YFSETQ.

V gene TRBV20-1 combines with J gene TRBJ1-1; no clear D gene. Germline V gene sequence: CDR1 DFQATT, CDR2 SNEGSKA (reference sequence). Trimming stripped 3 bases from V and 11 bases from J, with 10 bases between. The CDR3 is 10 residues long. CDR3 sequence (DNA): TGCAGTGCTAGGCGGGGAAGGGCTTTCTTT. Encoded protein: CSARRGRAFF.

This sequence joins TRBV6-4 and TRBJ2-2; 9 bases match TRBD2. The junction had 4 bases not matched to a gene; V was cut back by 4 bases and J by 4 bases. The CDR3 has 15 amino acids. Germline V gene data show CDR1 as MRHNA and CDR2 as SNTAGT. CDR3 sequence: CASSAGREGTGELFF. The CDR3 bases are TGTGCCAGCAGTGCTGGGCGGGAGGGCACCGGGGAGCTGTTTTTT.

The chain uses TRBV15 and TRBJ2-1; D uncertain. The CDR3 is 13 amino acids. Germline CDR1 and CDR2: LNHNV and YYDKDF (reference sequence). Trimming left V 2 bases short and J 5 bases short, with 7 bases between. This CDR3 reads CATSRQVNNEQFF. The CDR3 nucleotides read TGTGCCACCAGCAGACAGGTGAACAATGAGCAGTTCTTC. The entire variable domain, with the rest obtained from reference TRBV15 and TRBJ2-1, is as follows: DAMVIQNPRYQVTQFGKPVTLSCSQTLNHNVMYWYQQKSSQAPKLLFHYYDKDFNNEADTPDNFQSRRPNTSFCFLDIRSPGLGDTAMYLCATSRQVNNEQFFGPGTRLTVL.

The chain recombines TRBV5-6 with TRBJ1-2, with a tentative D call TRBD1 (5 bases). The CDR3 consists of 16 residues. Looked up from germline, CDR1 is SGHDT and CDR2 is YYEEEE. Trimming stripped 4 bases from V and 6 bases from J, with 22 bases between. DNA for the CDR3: TGTGCCAGCAGCCTTACGGGACTCTCGAACGCAGATGGCTACACCTTC. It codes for CASSLTGLSNADGYTF.

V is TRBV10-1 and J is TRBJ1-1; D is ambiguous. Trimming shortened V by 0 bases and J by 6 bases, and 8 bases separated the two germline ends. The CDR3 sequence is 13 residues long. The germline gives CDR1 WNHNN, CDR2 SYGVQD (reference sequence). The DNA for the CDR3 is TGCGCCAGCAGTGAGTCCGGGTTATCTGAAGCTTTCTTT. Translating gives CASSESGLSEAFF.

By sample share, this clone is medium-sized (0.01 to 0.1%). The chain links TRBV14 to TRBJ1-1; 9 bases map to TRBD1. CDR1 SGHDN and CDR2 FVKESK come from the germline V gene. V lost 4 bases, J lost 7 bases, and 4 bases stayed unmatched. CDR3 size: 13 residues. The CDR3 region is CASSLGTGLEAFF. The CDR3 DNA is TGTGCCAGCAGCCTTGGGACAGGGCTTGAAGCTTTCTTT.

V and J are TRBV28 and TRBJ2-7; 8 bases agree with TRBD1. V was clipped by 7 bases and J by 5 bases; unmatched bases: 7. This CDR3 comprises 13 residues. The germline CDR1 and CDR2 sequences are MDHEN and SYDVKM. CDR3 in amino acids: CASTRQGRDEQYF. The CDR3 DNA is TGTGCCAGCACCCGACAGGGGCGCGACGAGCAGTACTTC.

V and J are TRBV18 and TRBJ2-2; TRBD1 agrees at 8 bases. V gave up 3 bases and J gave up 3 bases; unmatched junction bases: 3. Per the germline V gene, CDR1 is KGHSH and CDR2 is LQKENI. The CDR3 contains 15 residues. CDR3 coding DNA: TGTGCCAGCTCACCGAACAGGGGGGACACCGGGGAGCTGTTTTTT. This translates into CASSPNRGDTGELFF.

The CDR3 loop reads CASSLGLSSGSGDTQYF. In DNA form, the CDR3 reads TGTGCCAGCAGCTTAGGCCTCTCTAGCGGGAGTGGGGATACGCAGTATTTT. The chain carries TRBV7-9 and TRBJ2-3; TRBD2 agrees at 10 bases. Germline V gives CDR1 SEHNR, CDR2 FQNEAQ (reference sequence). The CDR3 has 17 amino acids. Germline trimming cut 1 base from V and 6 bases from J; bases unmatched to any gene: 10. Filled out from reference TRBV7-9 and TRBJ2-3, the complete variable domain reads DTGVSQNPRHKITKRGQNVTFRCDPISEHNRLYWYRQTLGQGPEFLTYFQNEAQLEKSRLLSDRFSAERPKGSFSTLEIQRTEQGDSAMYLCASSLGLSSGSGDTQYFGPGTRLTVL.

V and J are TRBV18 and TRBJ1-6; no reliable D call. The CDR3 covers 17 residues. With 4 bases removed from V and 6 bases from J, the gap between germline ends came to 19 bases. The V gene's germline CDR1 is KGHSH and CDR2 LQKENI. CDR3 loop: CASSLPERVRTNSPLHF. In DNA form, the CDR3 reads TGTGCCAGCTCACTTCCGGAGAGGGTACGGACTAATTCACCCCTCCACTTT.

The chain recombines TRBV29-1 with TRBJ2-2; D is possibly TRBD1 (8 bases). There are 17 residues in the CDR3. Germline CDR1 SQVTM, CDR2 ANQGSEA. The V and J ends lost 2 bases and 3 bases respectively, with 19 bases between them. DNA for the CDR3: TGCAGCGTTGAACATGGACAGGGAGGGTCGTACACCGGGGAGCTGTTTTTT. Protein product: CSVEHGQGGSYTGELFF.

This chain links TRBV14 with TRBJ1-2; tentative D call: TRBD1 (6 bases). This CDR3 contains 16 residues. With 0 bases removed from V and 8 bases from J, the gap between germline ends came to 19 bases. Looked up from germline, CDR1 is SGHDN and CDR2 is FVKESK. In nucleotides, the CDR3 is TGTGCCAGCAGCCAAGAAACGTTAGCGGGGGCGTCGGGCTACACCTTC. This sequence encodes CASSQETLAGASGYTF. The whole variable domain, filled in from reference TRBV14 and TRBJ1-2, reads EAGVTQFPSHSVIEKGQTVTLRCDPISGHDNLYWYRRVMGKEIKFLLHFVKESKQDESGMPNNRFLAERTGGTYSTLKVQPAELEDSGVYFCASSQETLAGASGYTFGSGTRLTVV.